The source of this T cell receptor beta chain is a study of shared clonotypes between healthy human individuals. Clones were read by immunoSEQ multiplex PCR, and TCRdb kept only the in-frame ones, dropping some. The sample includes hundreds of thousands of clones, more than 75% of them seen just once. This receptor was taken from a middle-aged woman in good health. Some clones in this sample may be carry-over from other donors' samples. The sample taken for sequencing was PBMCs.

The CDR3 nucleotides are TGTGCCAGCAGTTTTGCGCGGGAGACCCAGTACTTC. Amino acids: CASSFARETQYF. This chain connects TRBV27 to TRBJ2-5; D is uncertain. In germline, CDR1 is MNHEY, CDR2 SMNVEV (reference sequence). The CDR3 sequence is 12 residues long. V lost 3 bases and J 5 bases, leaving 7 bases between the germline ends.